The entry below gives a single TCR beta chain sequence along with its context. Then a second PCR, running roughly 7 to 11 cycles, was carried out with a sample-barcoded 5' primer and a J-beta primer mix. TCRdb reanalysed the 5' RACE reads using MiXCR and keeps one entry per CDR3 protein. The profile shows about a million distinct CDR3 sequences, roughly 51% of them singletons. Germline CDR1 and CDR2: MDHEN and SYDVKM. The CDR3 has 15 amino acids. With V trimmed by 6 bases and J by 1 base, 8 bases remained unmatched. This sample was taken from a study of blood T cells in healthy people across ages. Sequencing was carried out using blood. The receptor's source is a woman in her fifties or sixties in good health. This sequence joins TRBV28 and TRBJ1-1, with 7 bases aligning to TRBD1. CDR3 sequence (DNA): TGTGCCAGCAGGGAGGCTACAGGGGCGAACACTGAAGCTTTCTTT. Protein: CASREATGANTEAFF.